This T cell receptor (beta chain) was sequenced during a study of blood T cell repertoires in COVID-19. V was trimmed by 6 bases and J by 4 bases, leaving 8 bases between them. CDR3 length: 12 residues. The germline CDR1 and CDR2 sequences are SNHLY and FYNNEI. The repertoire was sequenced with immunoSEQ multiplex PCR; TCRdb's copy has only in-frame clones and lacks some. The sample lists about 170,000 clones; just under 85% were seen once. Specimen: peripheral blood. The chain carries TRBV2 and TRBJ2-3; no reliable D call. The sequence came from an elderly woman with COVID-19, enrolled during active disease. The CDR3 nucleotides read TGTGCCAGCAGGTACTACGCAGATACGCAGTATTTT. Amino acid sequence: CASRYYADTQYF.